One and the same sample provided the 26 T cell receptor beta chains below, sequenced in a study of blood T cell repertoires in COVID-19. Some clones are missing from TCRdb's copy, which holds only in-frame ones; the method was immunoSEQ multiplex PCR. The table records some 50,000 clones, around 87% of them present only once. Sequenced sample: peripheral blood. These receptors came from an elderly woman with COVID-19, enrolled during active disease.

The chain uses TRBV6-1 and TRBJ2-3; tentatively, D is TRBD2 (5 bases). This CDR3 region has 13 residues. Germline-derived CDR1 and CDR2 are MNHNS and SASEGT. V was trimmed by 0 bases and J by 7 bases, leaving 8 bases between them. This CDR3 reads CASSEADFYTQYF. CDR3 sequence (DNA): TGTGCCAGCAGTGAAGCGGACTTCTATACGCAGTATTTT.

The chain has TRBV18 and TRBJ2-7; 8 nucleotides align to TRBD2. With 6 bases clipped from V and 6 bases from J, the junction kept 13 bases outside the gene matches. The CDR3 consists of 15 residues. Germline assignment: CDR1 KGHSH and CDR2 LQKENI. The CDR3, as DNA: TGTGCCAGCTCGCAATCTGTCCGGGGGGGACTCGAGCAGTACTTC. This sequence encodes CASSQSVRGGLEQYF.

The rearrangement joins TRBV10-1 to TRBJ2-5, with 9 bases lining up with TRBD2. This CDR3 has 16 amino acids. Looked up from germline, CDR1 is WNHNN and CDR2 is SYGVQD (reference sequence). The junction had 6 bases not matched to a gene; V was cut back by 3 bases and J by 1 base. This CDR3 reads CASSDASGVLQETQYF. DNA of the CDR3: TGCGCCAGCAGTGATGCTAGCGGGGTTCTCCAAGAGACCCAGTACTTC.

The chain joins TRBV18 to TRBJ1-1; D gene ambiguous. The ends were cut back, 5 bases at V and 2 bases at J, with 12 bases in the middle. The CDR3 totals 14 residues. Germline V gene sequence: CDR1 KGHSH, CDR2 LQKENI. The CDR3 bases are TGTGCCAGCTCAGGCCAGTCGTCAAACACTGAAGCTTTCTTT. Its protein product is CASSGQSSNTEAFF. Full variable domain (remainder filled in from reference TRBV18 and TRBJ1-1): NAGVMQNPRHLVRRRGQEARLRCSPMKGHSHVYWYRQLPEEGLKFMVYLQKENIIDESGMPKERFSAEFPKEGPSILRIQQVVRGDSAAYFCASSGQSSNTEAFFGQGTRLTVV.

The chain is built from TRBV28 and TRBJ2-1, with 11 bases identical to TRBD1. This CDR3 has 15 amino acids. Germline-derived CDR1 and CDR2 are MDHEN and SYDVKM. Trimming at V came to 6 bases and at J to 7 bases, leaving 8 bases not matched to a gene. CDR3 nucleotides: TGTGCCAGCAGCTCTGGAGGACAGGGGGCAAATGAGCAGTTCTTC. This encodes CASSSGGQGANEQFF.

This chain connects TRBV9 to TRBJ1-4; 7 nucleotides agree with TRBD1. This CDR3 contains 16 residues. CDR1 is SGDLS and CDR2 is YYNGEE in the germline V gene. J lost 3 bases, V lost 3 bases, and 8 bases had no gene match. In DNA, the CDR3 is TGTGCCAGCAGCGCGAGGACGCAGGGGGCTAATGAAAAACTGTTTTTT. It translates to CASSARTQGANEKLFF.

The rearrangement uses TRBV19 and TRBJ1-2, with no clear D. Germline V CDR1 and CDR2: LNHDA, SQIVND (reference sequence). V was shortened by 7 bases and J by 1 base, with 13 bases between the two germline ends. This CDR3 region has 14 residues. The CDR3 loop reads CASTPGPDNYGYTF. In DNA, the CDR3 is TGTGCCAGTACCCCGGGTCCGGATAACTATGGCTACACCTTC.

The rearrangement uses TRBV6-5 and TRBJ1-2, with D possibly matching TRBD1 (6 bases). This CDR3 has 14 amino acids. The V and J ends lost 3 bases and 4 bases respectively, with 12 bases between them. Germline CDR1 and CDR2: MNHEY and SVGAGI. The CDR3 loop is CASSYGWGRYGYTF. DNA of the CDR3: TGTGCCAGCAGTTATGGGTGGGGGCGCTATGGCTACACCTTC.

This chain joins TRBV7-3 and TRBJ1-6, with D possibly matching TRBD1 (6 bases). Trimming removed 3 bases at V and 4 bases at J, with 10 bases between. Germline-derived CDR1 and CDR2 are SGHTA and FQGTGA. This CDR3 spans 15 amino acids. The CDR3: CASSFSDRYNSPLHF. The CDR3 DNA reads TGTGCCAGCAGCTTCTCGGACAGATATAATTCACCCCTCCACTTT.

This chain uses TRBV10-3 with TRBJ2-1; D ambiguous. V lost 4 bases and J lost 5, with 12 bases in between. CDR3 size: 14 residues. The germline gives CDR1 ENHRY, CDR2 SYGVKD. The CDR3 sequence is CAISVQRINNEQFF. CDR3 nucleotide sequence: TGTGCCATCAGTGTTCAGCGAATCAACAATGAGCAGTTCTTC.

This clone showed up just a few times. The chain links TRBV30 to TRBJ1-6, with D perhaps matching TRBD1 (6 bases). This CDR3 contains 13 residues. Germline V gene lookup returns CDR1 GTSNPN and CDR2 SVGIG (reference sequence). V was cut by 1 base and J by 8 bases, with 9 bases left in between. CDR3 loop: CAWSAGHYSPLHF. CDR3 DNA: TGTGCCTGGAGTGCGGGACATTATTCACCCCTCCACTTT. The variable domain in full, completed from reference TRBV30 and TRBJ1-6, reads SQTIHQWPATLVQPVGSPLSLECTVEGTSNPNLYWYRQAAGRGLQLLFYSVGIGQISSEVPQNLSASRPQDRQFILSSKKLLLSDSGFYLCAWSAGHYSPLHFGNGTRLTVT.

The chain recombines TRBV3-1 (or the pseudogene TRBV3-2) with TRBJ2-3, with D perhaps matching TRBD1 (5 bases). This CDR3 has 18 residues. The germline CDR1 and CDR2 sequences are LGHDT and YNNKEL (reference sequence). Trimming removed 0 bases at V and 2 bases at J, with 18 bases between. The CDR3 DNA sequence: TGTGCCAGCAGCCAAGACCCCAGGCGACAGCCATACACAGATACGCAGTATTTT. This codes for CASSQDPRRQPYTDTQYF.

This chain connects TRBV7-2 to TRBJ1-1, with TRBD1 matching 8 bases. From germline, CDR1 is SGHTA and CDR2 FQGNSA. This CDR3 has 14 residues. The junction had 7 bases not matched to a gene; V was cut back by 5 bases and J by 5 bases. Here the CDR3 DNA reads TGTGCCAGCAGCCTCGACAGGGGATGGACTGAAGCTTTCTTT. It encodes CASSLDRGWTEAFF.

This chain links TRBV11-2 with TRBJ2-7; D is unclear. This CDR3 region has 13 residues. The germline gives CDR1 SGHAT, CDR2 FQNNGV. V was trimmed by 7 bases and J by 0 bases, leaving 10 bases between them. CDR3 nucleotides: TGTGCCAGCAAGATACCCTACTCCTACGAGCAGTACTTC. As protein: CASKIPYSYEQYF.

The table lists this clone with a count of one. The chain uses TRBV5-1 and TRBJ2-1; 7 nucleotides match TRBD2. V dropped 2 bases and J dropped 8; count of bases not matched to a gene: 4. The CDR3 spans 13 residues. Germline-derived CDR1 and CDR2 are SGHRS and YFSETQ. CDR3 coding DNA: TGCGCCAGCAGCTTTCTAGCGGAGGATGAGCAGTTCTTC. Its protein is CASSFLAEDEQFF.

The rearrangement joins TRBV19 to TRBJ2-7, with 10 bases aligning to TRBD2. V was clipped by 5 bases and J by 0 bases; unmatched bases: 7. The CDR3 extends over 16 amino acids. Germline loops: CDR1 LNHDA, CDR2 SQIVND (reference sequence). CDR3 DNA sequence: TGTGCCAGTAGTTCAGGACTAGCGGTAAGCTCCTACGAGCAGTACTTC. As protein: CASSSGLAVSSYEQYF.

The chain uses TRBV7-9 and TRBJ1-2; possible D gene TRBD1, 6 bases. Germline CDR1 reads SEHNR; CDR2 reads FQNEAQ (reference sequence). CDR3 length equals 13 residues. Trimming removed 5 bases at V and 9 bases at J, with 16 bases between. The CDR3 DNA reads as TGTGCCAGCAGCCTCCGACAGGCTGAGCGCTACACCTTC. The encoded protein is CASSLRQAERYTF. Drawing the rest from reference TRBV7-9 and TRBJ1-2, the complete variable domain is DTGVSQNPRHKITKRGQNVTFRCDPISEHNRLYWYRQTLGQGPEFLTYFQNEAQLEKSRLLSDRFSAERPKGSFSTLEIQRTEQGDSAMYLCASSLRQAERYTFGSGTRLTVV.

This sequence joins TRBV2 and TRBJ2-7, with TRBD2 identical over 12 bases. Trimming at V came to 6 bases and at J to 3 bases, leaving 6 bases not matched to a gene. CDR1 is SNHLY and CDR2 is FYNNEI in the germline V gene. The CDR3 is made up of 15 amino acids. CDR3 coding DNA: TGTGCCAGCAGGGAAACTAGCGGGGGGCACTACGAGCAGTACTTC. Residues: CASRETSGGHYEQYF. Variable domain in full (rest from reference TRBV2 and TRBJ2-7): EPEVTQTPSHQVTQMGQEVILRCVPISNHLYFYWYRQILGQKVEFLVSFYNNEISEKSEIFDDQFSVERPDGSNFTLKIRSTKLEDSAMYFCASRETSGGHYEQYFGPGTRLTVT.

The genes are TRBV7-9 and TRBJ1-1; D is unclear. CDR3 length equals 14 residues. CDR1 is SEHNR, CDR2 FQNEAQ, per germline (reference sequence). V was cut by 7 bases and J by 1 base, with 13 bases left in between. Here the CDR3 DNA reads TGTGCCAGCACCTTCCGGGGAAAGAACACTGAAGCTTTCTTT. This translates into CASTFRGKNTEAFF. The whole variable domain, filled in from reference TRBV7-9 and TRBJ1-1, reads DTGVSQNPRHKITKRGQNVTFRCDPISEHNRLYWYRQTLGQGPEFLTYFQNEAQLEKSRLLSDRFSAERPKGSFSTLEIQRTEQGDSAMYLCASTFRGKNTEAFFGQGTRLTVV.

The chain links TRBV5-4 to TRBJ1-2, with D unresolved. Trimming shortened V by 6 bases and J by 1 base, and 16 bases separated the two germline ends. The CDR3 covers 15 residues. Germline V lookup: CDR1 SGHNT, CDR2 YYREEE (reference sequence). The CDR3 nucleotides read TGTGCCAGCATGGGTGTTGGCGGGGTTAACTATGGCTACACCTTC. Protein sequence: CASMGVGGVNYGYTF.

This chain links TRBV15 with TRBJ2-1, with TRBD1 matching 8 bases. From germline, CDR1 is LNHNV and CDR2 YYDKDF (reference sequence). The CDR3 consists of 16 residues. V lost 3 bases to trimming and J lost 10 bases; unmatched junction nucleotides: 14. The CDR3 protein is CATSSGRDRHLREQFF. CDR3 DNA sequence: TGTGCCACCAGCAGCGGACGGGACAGGCATTTAAGGGAGCAGTTCTTC. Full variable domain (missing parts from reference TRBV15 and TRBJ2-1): DAMVIQNPRYQVTQFGKPVTLSCSQTLNHNVMYWYQQKSSQAPKLLFHYYDKDFNNEADTPDNFQSRRPNTSFCFLDIRSPGLGDTAMYLCATSSGRDRHLREQFFGPGTRLTVL.

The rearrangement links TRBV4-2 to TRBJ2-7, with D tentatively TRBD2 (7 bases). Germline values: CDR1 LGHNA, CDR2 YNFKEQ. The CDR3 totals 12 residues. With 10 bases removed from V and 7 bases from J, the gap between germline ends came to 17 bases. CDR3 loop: CAIRRGGNEQYF. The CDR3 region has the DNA TGTGCCATCAGAAGGGGGGGGAATGAGCAGTACTTC.

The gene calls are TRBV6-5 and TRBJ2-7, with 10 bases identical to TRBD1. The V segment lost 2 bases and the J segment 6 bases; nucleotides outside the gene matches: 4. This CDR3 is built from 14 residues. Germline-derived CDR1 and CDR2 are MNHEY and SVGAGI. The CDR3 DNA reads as TGTGCCAGCAGTTACCGACAGGGGGCGTTCGAGCAGTACTTC. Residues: CASSYRQGAFEQYF.

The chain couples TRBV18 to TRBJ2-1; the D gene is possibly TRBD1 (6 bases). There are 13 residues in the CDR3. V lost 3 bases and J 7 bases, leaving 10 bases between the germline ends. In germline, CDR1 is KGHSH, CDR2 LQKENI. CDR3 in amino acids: CASSPRQGNEQFF. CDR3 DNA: TGTGCCAGCTCACCTCGGCAGGGGAATGAGCAGTTCTTC.

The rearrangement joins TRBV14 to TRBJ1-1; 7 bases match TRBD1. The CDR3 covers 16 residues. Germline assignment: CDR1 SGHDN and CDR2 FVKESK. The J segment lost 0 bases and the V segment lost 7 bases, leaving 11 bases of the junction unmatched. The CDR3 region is CASTHWTGVMNTEAFF. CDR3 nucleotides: TGTGCCAGCACACATTGGACAGGAGTCATGAACACTGAAGCTTTCTTT.

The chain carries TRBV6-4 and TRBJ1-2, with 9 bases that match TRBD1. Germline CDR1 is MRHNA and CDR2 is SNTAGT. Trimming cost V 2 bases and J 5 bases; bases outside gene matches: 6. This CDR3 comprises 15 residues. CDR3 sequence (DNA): TGTGCCAGCAGTGACCTGGACAGGGGTAATTATGGCTACACCTTC. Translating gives CASSDLDRGNYGYTF.